The next 27 T cell receptor beta chains were all read from a single sample in a study of CD8 T cells in Susac syndrome. Reverse transcription of roughly 0.45 to 1 ug RNA was carried out with random hexamers. MiXCR, run by TCRdb on the immunoSEQ multiplex PCR reads, gives a single entry per CDR3 protein. The sample shows 190,000 or so distinct CDR3 sequences, 90% to 95% of them seen only once. Sample: CD4+ T cells from PBMCs. The receptors were gathered from a human donor with multiple sclerosis.

The chain recombines TRBV5-4 with TRBJ2-1, with D unclear. This CDR3 comprises 14 residues. CDR1 is SGHNT, CDR2 YYREEE, per germline (reference sequence). Trimming pared 0 bases from V and 7 bases from J, leaving 11 bases between. In nucleotides, the CDR3 is TGTGCCAGCAGCTTGGGCGGCAGCTCAAATGAGCAGTTCTTC. Residues: CASSLGGSSNEQFF.

The chain combines TRBV4-1 with TRBJ1-5; no definite D call. V shed 0 bases and J shed 4 bases, with 7 bases lying between them. CDR1 MGHRA and CDR2 YSYEKL come from the germline V gene. The CDR3 is made up of 14 amino acids. The DNA for the CDR3 is TGCGCCAGCAGCCAAGATGGCCGTAATCAGCCCCAGCATTTT. This codes for CASSQDGRNQPQHF.

This chain uses TRBV11-2 with TRBJ2-3; D ambiguous. Germline loops: CDR1 SGHAT, CDR2 FQNNGV. V was pared by 1 base and J by 0 bases, with 14 bases between. The CDR3 covers 17 residues. The CDR3 sequence: CASSLAIQPKSTDTQYF. Here the CDR3 DNA reads TGTGCCAGCAGCTTAGCTATCCAGCCCAAAAGCACAGATACGCAGTATTTT.

CDR3 region: CASSRKGGFNQPQHF. The CDR3 DNA follows: TGTGCCAGCAGCCGCAAGGGAGGGTTCAATCAGCCCCAGCATTTT. The chain is built from TRBV5-6 and TRBJ1-5; D call uncertain. CDR1 is SGHDT, CDR2 YYEEEE, per germline. V was pared by 4 bases and J by 3 bases, with 14 bases between. This CDR3 contains 15 residues.

This chain connects TRBV6-5 to TRBJ2-1; 7 positions agree with TRBD1. This CDR3 contains 16 residues. V shed 0 bases and J 5 bases; nucleotides not matched to a gene: 7. Germline-derived CDR1 and CDR2 are MNHEY and SVGAGI. CDR3 sequence reads: CASSYSGQVTHNEQFF. The CDR3 nucleotides read TGTGCCAGCAGTTACTCAGGACAGGTAACCCACAATGAGCAGTTCTTC.

This clonotype has only one observation. This chain joins TRBV3-1 and TRBJ2-1; D may be TRBD1 (5 bases). CDR3 size: 10 residues. Germline CDR1 is LGHDT and CDR2 is YNNKEL (reference sequence). V lost 9 bases, J lost 8 bases, and 8 bases lay in between. The CDR3 sequence is CASKGDEQFF. The CDR3 nucleotides read TGTGCCAGTAAAGGGGATGAGCAGTTCTTC.

V gene TRBV19 combines with J gene TRBJ2-7, with unresolved D. CDR3 length: 13 amino acids. V was pared by 2 bases and J by 0 bases, with 5 bases between. In germline, CDR1 is LNHDA, CDR2 SQIVND (reference sequence). CDR3 sequence reads: CASSIKGSYEQYF. The CDR3, as DNA: TGTGCCAGTAGTATAAAGGGCTCCTACGAGCAGTACTTC.

The genes are TRBV29-1 and TRBJ1-2; D possibly corresponds to TRBD1 (6 bases). Germline-derived CDR1 and CDR2 are SQVTM and ANQGSEA. The CDR3 sequence is 12 residues long. Trimming left V 5 bases short and J 3 bases short, with 10 bases between. In nucleotides, the CDR3 is TGCAGCGTTTATCCAGGGGACTATGGCTACACCTTC. It codes for CSVYPGDYGYTF.

The chain uses TRBV9 and TRBJ2-1, with D hard to call. The V end was cut by 0 bases, the J end by 7 bases, with 8 bases between. Looked up from germline, CDR1 is SGDLS and CDR2 is YYNGEE. The CDR3 contains 13 residues. The CDR3 spells CASSVASENEQFF. CDR3 coding DNA: TGTGCCAGCAGCGTAGCTTCCGAGAATGAGCAGTTCTTC.

The chain links TRBV9 to TRBJ2-5; D not resolved. The CDR3 runs to 14 residues. V was clipped by 1 base and J by 0 bases, with 7 bases between them. Looked up from germline, CDR1 is SGDLS and CDR2 is YYNGEE. For the CDR3, the DNA is TGTGCCAGCAGCGTAAGTTCCTACCAAGAGACCCAGTACTTC. Translated: CASSVSSYQETQYF. Looking up the rest from reference TRBV9 and TRBJ2-5 gives the full variable domain: DSGVTQTPKHLITATGQRVTLRCSPRSGDLSVYWYQQSLDQGLQFLIQYYNGEERAKGNILERFSAQQFPDLHSELNLSSLELGDSALYFCASSVSSYQETQYFGPGTRLLVL.

This clonotype occurred once. V is TRBV30 and J is TRBJ2-5; no firm D call. Per germline, CDR1 GTSNPN and CDR2 SVGIG (reference sequence). This CDR3 spans 11 amino acids. CDR3 DNA sequence: TGTGCTCAGTCCTTATTGGAGACCCAGTACTTC. It translates to CAQSLLETQYF.

This clonotype was counted only a few times. This rearrangement joins TRBV18 to TRBJ1-1; D is undetermined. CDR3 length: 11 amino acids. CDR1 is KGHSH, CDR2 LQKENI, per germline. V was cut by 2 bases and J by 5 bases, with 3 bases left in between. The CDR3 loop is CASSPGTEAFF. The CDR3 DNA reads as TGTGCCAGCTCACCAGGGACTGAAGCTTTCTTT.

The chain has TRBV2 and TRBJ2-1, with D unclear. The V and J ends lost 7 bases and 0 bases respectively, with 7 bases between them. Germline V lookup: CDR1 SNHLY, CDR2 FYNNEI. The CDR3 length is 13 residues. CDR3 amino acids: CASNPNSYNEQFF. The DNA of the CDR3 is TGTGCCAGCAATCCCAACTCCTACAATGAGCAGTTCTTC.

The chain combines TRBV20-1 with TRBJ1-1, with D perhaps matching TRBD1 (5 bases). Germline V gene data show CDR1 as DFQATT and CDR2 as SNEGSKA (reference sequence). The V and J ends lost 6 bases and 1 base respectively, with 12 bases between them. The CDR3 is 13 residues long. CDR3 sequence reads: CSAAQGGNTEAFF. In DNA, the CDR3 is TGCAGTGCCGCCCAGGGTGGGAACACTGAAGCTTTCTTT.

The rearrangement links TRBV4-1 to TRBJ2-5; 10 positions agree with TRBD2. Germline V gene data show CDR1 as MGHRA and CDR2 as YSYEKL. The CDR3 is 17 residues long. Trimming cost V 0 bases and J 6 bases; bases outside gene matches: 10. DNA for the CDR3: TGCGCCAGCAGCCAAGAAGTCGGGGCTAGCGGGAGAAAGACCCAGTACTTC. This translates into CASSQEVGASGRKTQYF.

This chain links TRBV12-5 with TRBJ2-5, with D uncertain. This CDR3 contains 12 residues. V was trimmed by 4 bases and J by 2 bases, leaving 5 bases between them. Germline CDR1 and CDR2: LGHNT and FRNRAP. The CDR3 protein is CASGSTQETQYF. In nucleotides, the CDR3 is TGTGCTAGTGGTTCGACTCAAGAGACCCAGTACTTC. The whole variable domain, remainder taken from reference TRBV12-5 and TRBJ2-5, is DARVTQTPRHKVTEMGQEVTMRCQPILGHNTVFWYRQTMMQGLELLAYFRNRAPLDDSGMPKDRFSAEMPDATLATLKIQPSEPRDSAVYFCASGSTQETQYFGPGTRLLVL.

This rearrangement joins TRBV27 to TRBJ2-7, with D perhaps assigned TRBD1 or TRBD2 (5 bases each). Germline CDR1 is MNHEY and CDR2 is SMNVEV (reference sequence). This CDR3 has 16 residues. Trimming pared 4 bases from V and 4 bases from J, leaving 20 bases between. The CDR3 coding sequence is TGTGCCAGCAGTTCGTACACCGGGACCCCTCGTTACGAGCAGTACTTC. Protein sequence: CASSSYTGTPRYEQYF.

V gene TRBV4-1 combines with J gene TRBJ1-1, with D perhaps matching TRBD1 (6 bases). The CDR3 is made up of 14 amino acids. Germline assignment: CDR1 MGHRA and CDR2 YSYEKL. Trimming stripped 3 bases from V and 1 base from J, with 9 bases between. CDR3 in amino acids: CASSHLGQNTEAFF. CDR3 bases: TGCGCCAGCAGCCACCTGGGACAGAACACTGAAGCTTTCTTT.

CDR3 nucleotide sequence: TGTGCCAGCAGCACCTACTATAACACCGGGGAGCTGTTTTTT. As protein: CASSTYYNTGELFF. The rearrangement joins TRBV3-1 to TRBJ2-2, with D hard to call. The germline V gene has CDR1 LGHDT and CDR2 YNNKEL (reference sequence). The CDR3 consists of 14 residues. With 5 bases removed from V and 2 bases from J, the gap between germline ends came to 9 bases.

The chain joins TRBV5-4 to TRBJ2-2; D is uncertain. The CDR3 covers 11 residues. Trimming pared 5 bases from V and 6 bases from J, leaving 5 bases between. Germline-derived CDR1 and CDR2 are SGHNT and YYREEE (reference sequence). Written as DNA, the CDR3 is TGTGCCAGCAGAGGGTCCGGGGAGCTGTTTTTT. The encoded protein is CASRGSGELFF.

The rearrangement uses TRBV7-2 and TRBJ2-3, with unresolved D. This CDR3 comprises 13 residues. V was trimmed by 5 bases and J by 3 bases, leaving 9 bases between them. Germline V gives CDR1 SGHTA, CDR2 FQGNSA. CDR3 sequence (DNA): TGTGCCAGCAGCCCCGGAATTACAGATACGCAGTATTTT. Residues: CASSPGITDTQYF.

V is TRBV3-1 and J is TRBJ2-7; D gene uncertain. Germline V gives CDR1 LGHDT, CDR2 YNNKEL (reference sequence). The CDR3 consists of 13 residues. Between the trimmed V and J ends, which lost 1 base and 1 base, there was a span of 5 bases. In DNA, the CDR3 is TGTGCCAGCAGCCAAGGGGATTCCTACGAGCAGTACTTC. Translated: CASSQGDSYEQYF.

The chain joins TRBV14 to TRBJ2-1; D is ambiguous. The CDR3 covers 15 residues. CDR1 and CDR2 (germline): SGHDN, FVKESK. Trimming stripped 4 bases from V and 3 bases from J, with 13 bases between. The CDR3 DNA reads as TGTGCCAGCAGCCGCAGCGACTCCAGCTACAATGAGCAGTTCTTC. Its protein product is CASSRSDSSYNEQFF.

This chain uses TRBV25-1 with TRBJ1-1; D uncertain. Germline loops: CDR1 MGHDK, CDR2 SYGVNS. CDR3 size: 13 residues. V was cut by 1 base and J by 1 base, with 4 bases left in between. As DNA, the CDR3 is TGTGCCAGCAGTGAATTGACGAACACTGAAGCTTTCTTT. Translating it yields CASSELTNTEAFF.

The CDR3 nucleotides are TGTGCCAGCAGTTTGCTAGGCGGTTCAGAAGAGACCCAGTACTTC. Its translation: CASSLLGGSEETQYF. The chain couples TRBV12-3 or TRBV12-4 to TRBJ2-5; D not resolved. With 3 bases removed from V and 3 bases from J, the gap between germline ends came to 14 bases. The CDR3 runs 15 residues.

CDR3 loop: CASSRGRTDTQYF. The CDR3 DNA reads as TGTGCCAGCAGCCGGGGACGCACAGATACGCAGTATTTT. The V call is TRBV7-2, the J call TRBJ2-3, with D perhaps given as TRBD1 or TRBD2 (5 bases each). Trimming left V 5 bases short and J 1 base short, with 7 bases between. The CDR3 runs 13 residues. Germline V lookup: CDR1 SGHTA, CDR2 FQGNSA. Based on the CDR3 plus reference TRBV7-2 and TRBJ2-3, the full variable domain is GAGVSQSPSNKVTEKGKDVELRCDPISGHTALYWYRQSLGQGLEFLIYFQGNSAPDKSGLPSDRFSAERTGGSVSTLTIQRTQQEDSAVYLCASSRGRTDTQYFGPGTRLTVL.

The rearrangement joins TRBV19 to TRBJ1-5; D perhaps matches TRBD1 (6 bases). Trimming pared 0 bases from V and 6 bases from J, leaving 15 bases between. Germline CDR1 is LNHDA and CDR2 is SQIVND (reference sequence). The CDR3 sequence is 16 residues long. In nucleotides, the CDR3 is TGTGCCAGTAGTATAGATCCGGTACAGGGACGTCAGCCCCAGCATTTT. Translation gives CASSIDPVQGRQPQHF. Drawing the rest from reference TRBV19 and TRBJ1-5, the complete variable domain is DGGITQSPKYLFRKEGQNVTLSCEQNLNHDAMYWYRQDPGQGLRLIYYSQIVNDFQKGDIAEGYSVSREKKESFPLTVTSAQKNPTAFYLCASSIDPVQGRQPQHFGDGTRLSIL.